These 10 T cell receptor beta chains share one sample of origin, sequenced in a study of radiotherapy plus CTLA-4 blockade in lung cancer. Clones were read by immunoSEQ multiplex PCR, and TCRdb kept only the in-frame ones, dropping some. Among approximately 100,000 clones listed, roughly 84% were seen once. Sequencing was performed on peripheral blood, taken from a patient treated with radiotherapy plus ipilimumab. Every receptor here comes from a human donor with non-small cell lung cancer that progressed on radiotherapy plus ipilimumab. Some clones in this sample may be carry-over from other donors' samples.

This chain joins TRBV6-6 and TRBJ2-1; either TRBD1 or TRBD2 may supply D (6 bases each). Trimming pared 4 bases from V and 5 bases from J, leaving 15 bases between. CDR1 and CDR2 (germline): MNHNY, SVGAGI (reference sequence). The CDR3 is 15 amino acids. The DNA of the CDR3 is TGTGCCAGCAGTTCTCAGGGGAGGATGGACAATGAGCAGTTCTTC. Protein sequence: CASSSQGRMDNEQFF.

J is TRBJ2-7 and V is TRBV5-1, with TRBD2 identical over 12 bases. Germline lookup yields CDR1 SGHRS and CDR2 YFSETQ. V was clipped by 0 bases and J by 3 bases; unmatched bases: 4. The CDR3 runs to 16 residues. The CDR3, as DNA: TGCGCCAGCAGCTTGGCGGCTAGCGGGGGGGGCTACGAGCAGTACTTC. This translates into CASSLAASGGGYEQYF. The whole variable domain, filled in from reference TRBV5-1 and TRBJ2-7, reads KAGVTQTPRYLIKTRGQQVTLSCSPISGHRSVSWYQQTPGQGLQFLFEYFSETQRNKGNFPGRFSGRQFSNSRSEMNVSTLELGDSALYLCASSLAASGGGYEQYFGPGTRLTVT.

This clone was found once. The CDR3 here is CASSQVLNTEAFF. The CDR3 bases are TGCGCCAGCAGCCAAGTTCTGAACACTGAAGCTTTCTTT. This sequence joins TRBV4-3 and TRBJ1-1; D is uncertain. The germline CDR1 and CDR2 sequences are LGHNA and YSLEER. The V end lost 1 base, the J end lost 0 bases, and 3 bases lay between the germline ends. The CDR3 consists of 13 residues.

In its sample, this clone was seen a few times. The chain has TRBV18 and TRBJ1-2; D is unresolved. The V end was cut by 3 bases, the J end by 4 bases, with 15 bases between. CDR1 and CDR2 (germline): KGHSH, LQKENI. The CDR3 runs 15 residues. Here the CDR3 reads CASSPTPVGGYGYTF. The CDR3 nucleotides read TGTGCCAGCTCACCGACCCCCGTTGGAGGCTATGGCTACACCTTC.

J is TRBJ1-3 and V is TRBV2; 7 bases match TRBD1. With V trimmed by 5 bases and J by 0 bases, 4 bases remained unmatched. The CDR3 is 15 amino acids. The germline gives CDR1 SNHLY, CDR2 FYNNEI. Here the CDR3 DNA reads TGTGCCAGCAGTCTACAGGGGAACTCTGGAAACACCATATATTTT. Protein: CASSLQGNSGNTIYF.

This chain joins TRBV15 and TRBJ2-1, with unresolved D. Germline lookup yields CDR1 LNHNV and CDR2 YYDKDF (reference sequence). There are 13 residues in the CDR3. Trimming took 9 bases from V and 5 from J, leaving 14 bases between them. The chain's CDR3 is CATASRVNNEQFF. In DNA, the CDR3 is TGTGCCACAGCTTCAAGGGTAAACAATGAGCAGTTCTTC.

The V gene is TRBV28, the J gene TRBJ2-1, with D unresolved. Per the germline V gene, CDR1 is MDHEN and CDR2 is SYDVKM. The CDR3 runs 13 residues. V was shortened by 2 bases and J by 10 bases, with 12 bases between the two germline ends. The CDR3 region is CASSLPPALEQFF. DNA for the CDR3: TGTGCCAGCAGTTTACCCCCCGCCCTCGAGCAGTTCTTC. Full variable domain (outside the CDR3, taken from reference TRBV28 and TRBJ2-1): DVKVTQSSRYLVKRTGEKVFLECVQDMDHENMFWYRQDPGLGLRLIYFSYDVKMKEKGDIPEGYSVSREKKERFSLILESASTNQTSMYLCASSLPPALEQFFGPGTRLTVL.

The gene calls are TRBV4-3 and TRBJ2-6, with unresolved D. This CDR3 is built from 17 residues. Germline CDR1 and CDR2: LGHNA and YSLEER. V lost 5 bases, J lost 1 base, and 15 bases lay in between. The chain's CDR3 is CASSDGHWNSGANVLTF. The CDR3 nucleotides are TGCGCCAGCAGCGATGGGCACTGGAATTCTGGGGCCAACGTCCTGACTTTC.

This clone was seen at least ten times. This chain connects TRBV10-3 to TRBJ1-2, with D hard to call. V was trimmed by 10 bases and J by 1 base, leaving 10 bases between them. The CDR3 length is 12 residues. The V gene's germline CDR1 is ENHRY and CDR2 SYGVKD. CDR3 region: CATWTVNYGYTF. CDR3 bases: TGTGCCACCTGGACGGTTAACTATGGCTACACCTTC.

The chain uses TRBV18 and TRBJ1-1; TRBD1 is a possible D gene (5 bases). The CDR3 runs 13 residues. Trimming stripped 5 bases from V and 6 bases from J, with 13 bases between. Germline V gene sequence: CDR1 KGHSH, CDR2 LQKENI. The CDR3 region has the DNA TGTGCCAGCTCATTCCGACAGCGGGCTGAAGCTTTCTTT. It is translated as CASSFRQRAEAFF. The variable domain in full, completed from reference TRBV18 and TRBJ1-1, reads NAGVMQNPRHLVRRRGQEARLRCSPMKGHSHVYWYRQLPEEGLKFMVYLQKENIIDESGMPKERFSAEFPKEGPSILRIQQVVRGDSAAYFCASSFRQRAEAFFGQGTRLTVV.